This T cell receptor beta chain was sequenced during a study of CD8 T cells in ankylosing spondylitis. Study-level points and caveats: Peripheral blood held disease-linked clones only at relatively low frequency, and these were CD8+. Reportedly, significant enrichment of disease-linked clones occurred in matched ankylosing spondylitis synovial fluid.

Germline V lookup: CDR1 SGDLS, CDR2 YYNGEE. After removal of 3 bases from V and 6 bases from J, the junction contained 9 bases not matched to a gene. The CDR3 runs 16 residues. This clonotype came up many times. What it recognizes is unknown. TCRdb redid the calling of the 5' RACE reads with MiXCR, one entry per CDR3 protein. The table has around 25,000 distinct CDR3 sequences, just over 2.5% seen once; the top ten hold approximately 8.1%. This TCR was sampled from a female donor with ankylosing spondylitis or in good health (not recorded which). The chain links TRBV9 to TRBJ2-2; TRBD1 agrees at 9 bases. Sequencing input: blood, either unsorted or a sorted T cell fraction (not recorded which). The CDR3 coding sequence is TGTGCCAGCAGCGCAGGGACAGGGTTGCAGGCCGGGGAGCTGTTTTTT. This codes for CASSAGTGLQAGELFF.